This T cell receptor beta chain was sequenced for a study of identical twins. Notes on the study in general: Findings depended on cross-sectional statistics rather than tracking the same donors. Memory repertoires showed no such pattern, whereas abundant cord blood beta clonotypes carried fewer insertions. An excess of low generation probability was shown by twin-shared out-of-frame alpha sequences.

Donors uniformly comprised healthy Caucasians. For this clonotype: Its target is not known.

A single record per CDR3 protein comes from TCRdb applying MiXCR to the 5' RACE reads. This table holds roughly 570,000 distinct CDR3 sequences, over 8.5% found once. Germline CDR1 is SGDLS and CDR2 is YYNGEE. Deletions cut 0 bases from V and 7 bases from J, with 14 bases between. The CDR3 totals 14 residues. The same sample was also used in a study of yellow fever vaccine responses in identical twins.

The sample was PBMCs. The rearrangement joins TRBV9 to TRBJ2-7; D remains ambiguous. The clonotype comes from a woman between 18 and 29 years old in good health. CDR3 in DNA: TGTGCCAGCAGCGTAGATCCGGGTTTGGTAGAGCAGTACTTC. Translation: CASSVDPGLVEQYF. Using reference TRBV9 and TRBJ2-7 for the parts outside the CDR3, the full variable domain is DSGVTQTPKHLITATGQRVTLRCSPRSGDLSVYWYQQSLDQGLQFLIQYYNGEERAKGNILERFSAQQFPDLHSELNLSSLELGDSALYFCASSVDPGLVEQYFGPGTRLTVT.